These 27 T cell receptor beta chains came from one sample sequenced in a study of cytomegalovirus exposure and HLA in healthy donors. PCR employed 60 Vbeta and 13 Jbeta primers. Method: immunoSEQ multiplex PCR; TCRdb's copy keeps in-frame clones and lacks some. The table shows about 160,000 clones, with 65% to 85% occurring only once. Specimen: PBMCs. These TCRs come from a woman between 45 and 65 years old in good health and CMV-seropositive.

This sequence joins TRBV2 and TRBJ1-6, with TRBD1 matching over 10 bases. Per germline, CDR1 SNHLY and CDR2 FYNNEI. The CDR3 length is 14 residues. After removal of 4 bases from V and 10 bases from J, the junction contained 4 bases not matched to a gene. CDR3 DNA: TGTGCCAGCAGTGGACAGGGGGCAGGATCACCCCTCCACTTT. This encodes CASSGQGAGSPLHF. Filled out from reference TRBV2 and TRBJ1-6, the complete variable domain reads EPEVTQTPSHQVTQMGQEVILRCVPISNHLYFYWYRQILGQKVEFLVSFYNNEISEKSEIFDDQFSVERPDGSNFTLKIRSTKLEDSAMYFCASSGQGAGSPLHFGNGTRLTVT.

This clone was counted only a few times. One end of the junction fails to match germline, which may point to a read error. V gene TRBV10-2 combines with J gene TRBJ2-1; the match to TRBD2 covers 8 bases. Germline lookup yields CDR1 WSHSY and CDR2 SAAADI. CDR3 length: 13 amino acids. This chain's CDR3 is CASSESPGLVRIF. CDR3 DNA sequence: TGCGCCAGCAGTGAGTCGCCGGGACTAGTAAGGATCTTC.

Concerning this clone itself: The junction and the germline gene differ at one end; a read error may be behind it. V gene TRBV7-9 combines with J gene TRBJ2-3, with D unclear. Germline assignment: CDR1 SEHNR and CDR2 FQNEAQ (reference sequence). The CDR3 is 13 amino acids. The CDR3 sequence is CSSSLGLGDTQYF. The CDR3 coding sequence is TGTTCCAGCAGCTTAGGGCTTGGCGATACGCAGTATTTT.

V is TRBV6-5 and J is TRBJ1-1; TRBD1 matches at 10 bases. Germline values: CDR1 MNHEY, CDR2 SVGAGI. This CDR3 spans 16 amino acids. The V segment lost 4 bases and the J segment 10 bases; nucleotides outside the gene matches: 15. The CDR3, as DNA: TGTGCCAGCAGTTCCGTGGACAGGGGGAAAACACTGGGAGCTTTCTTT. It codes for CASSSVDRGKTLGAFF.

The chain recombines TRBV5-1 with TRBJ1-1; 10 bases match TRBD1. J gave up 1 base and V 3 bases, and 3 bases lay outside the gene matches. The CDR3 has 15 residues. CDR1 is SGHRS, CDR2 YFSETQ, per germline. The CDR3 region has the DNA TGCGCCAGCAGCTCCGGGACAGGGGCGAACACTGAAGCTTTCTTT. Translating it yields CASSSGTGANTEAFF.

This rearrangement joins TRBV9 to TRBJ2-1; the D gene is possibly TRBD2 (5 bases). Trimming removed 0 bases at V and 5 bases at J, with 6 bases between. CDR1 is SGDLS and CDR2 is YYNGEE in the germline V gene. The CDR3 is made up of 13 amino acids. The CDR3: CASSVVGDNEQFF. Here the CDR3 DNA reads TGTGCCAGCAGCGTAGTGGGAGACAATGAGCAGTTCTTC.

The chain recombines TRBV2 with TRBJ1-6; the D gene is possibly TRBD1 (5 bases). The V gene's germline CDR1 is SNHLY and CDR2 FYNNEI. The germline V and J ends were trimmed by 4 bases and 6 bases, with 7 bases remaining between them. The CDR3 totals 13 residues. CDR3 coding DNA: TGTGCCAGCAGTGGAGACAGTAATTCACCCCTCCACTTT. Translating it yields CASSGDSNSPLHF.

The chain couples TRBV10-3 to TRBJ1-1; no clear D. CDR1 ENHRY and CDR2 SYGVKD come from the germline V gene. There are 12 residues in the CDR3. Trimming pared 1 base from V and 5 bases from J, leaving 5 bases between. The CDR3 loop is CAISEWETEAFF. In DNA form, the CDR3 reads TGTGCCATCAGTGAGTGGGAGACTGAAGCTTTCTTT.

The DNA of the CDR3 is TGTGCCAGCAGCTTAGGTAGCGGACAGGGGGCCACAGATACGCAGTATTTT. Amino acid sequence: CASSLGSGQGATDTQYF. The V call is TRBV7-9, the J call TRBJ2-3; 11 bases are a match to TRBD1. The V gene end was trimmed by 1 base and the J gene end by 2 bases; junction bases not matched to a gene: 5. The CDR3 sequence is 17 residues long. Germline V gene sequence: CDR1 SEHNR, CDR2 FQNEAQ (reference sequence).

The rearrangement links TRBV28 to TRBJ1-2; 7 bases match TRBD1. The length of the CDR3 is 14 residues. The V gene end was trimmed by 4 bases and the J gene end by 4 bases; junction bases not matched to a gene: 6. Germline assignment: CDR1 MDHEN and CDR2 SYDVKM. The CDR3 reads CASSSGQNFYGYTF. The CDR3 DNA reads TGTGCCAGCAGTTCGGGACAGAATTTCTATGGCTACACCTTC.

This rearrangement joins TRBV2 to TRBJ1-5; D call uncertain. CDR1 is SNHLY and CDR2 is FYNNEI in the germline V gene. The CDR3 is 15 residues long. Trimming took 6 bases from V and 1 from J, leaving 13 bases between them. The CDR3 sequence: CASRYFEGSNQPQHF. DNA of the CDR3: TGTGCCAGCAGGTACTTCGAGGGAAGCAATCAGCCCCAGCATTTT.

A single count supports this clone. Other DNA sequences from this sample encode an identical CDR3 as well. This chain joins TRBV9 and TRBJ1-6; TRBD1 agrees at 9 bases. V lost 3 bases and J lost 7; bases outside the gene matches: 5. Looked up from germline, CDR1 is SGDLS and CDR2 is YYNGEE. This CDR3 has 15 amino acids. CDR3 DNA: TGTGCCAGCAGCGGACCGGGACAGGGAAATTCACCCCTCCACTTT. It translates to CASSGPGQGNSPLHF.

The chain uses TRBV7-2 and TRBJ2-2, with D tentatively TRBD1 (5 bases). Trimming pared 5 bases from V and 3 bases from J, leaving 16 bases between. CDR3 length: 16 amino acids. Germline V gene sequence: CDR1 SGHTA, CDR2 FQGNSA. The CDR3 nucleotides are TGTGCCAGCAGCCTCCGGACAACCCGATACACCGGGGAGCTGTTTTTT. It is translated as CASSLRTTRYTGELFF.

The chain links TRBV23-1 to TRBJ1-3; D is ambiguous. TRBV23-1 is noted as an ORF with a role that remains uncertain. The V end was cut by 0 bases, the J end by 2 bases, with 8 bases between. This CDR3 is built from 15 residues. The CDR3 here is CASSQSRVAGNTIYF. The DNA for the CDR3 is TGCGCCAGCAGTCAATCAAGAGTCGCTGGAAACACCATATATTTT.

The rearrangement uses TRBV9 and TRBJ1-6; D gene unclear. The CDR3 runs to 17 residues. Germline V gene sequence: CDR1 SGDLS, CDR2 YYNGEE. Trimming shortened V by 4 bases and J by 1 base, and 15 bases separated the two germline ends. CDR3 sequence reads: CASSSPREGSYNSPLHF. CDR3 DNA: TGTGCCAGCAGCTCACCAAGGGAGGGTTCCTATAATTCACCCCTCCACTTT.

The chain uses TRBV2 and TRBJ2-3, with 8 bases lining up with TRBD2. Looked up from germline, CDR1 is SNHLY and CDR2 is FYNNEI. The CDR3 is 12 residues long. With 9 bases clipped from V and 6 bases from J, the junction kept 5 bases outside the gene matches. Here the CDR3 reads CASDSGGDTQYF. The CDR3 bases are TGTGCCAGTGACTCGGGGGGGGATACGCAGTATTTT.

This chain uses TRBV29-1 with TRBJ2-3; TRBD1 agrees at 8 bases. With V trimmed by 7 bases and J by 7 bases, 16 bases remained unmatched. The germline CDR1 and CDR2 sequences are SQVTM and ANQGSEA. The CDR3 contains 15 residues. The CDR3 DNA reads TGCAGCGGGGGGGAAGACAGGGGTTATAGCCATACGCAGTATTTT. Its protein product is CSGGEDRGYSHTQYF.

The gene calls are TRBV5-4 and TRBJ2-3, with TRBD2 matching over 10 bases. CDR1 is SGHNT, CDR2 YYREEE, per germline (reference sequence). The CDR3 is 15 residues long. With V trimmed by 6 bases and J by 4 bases, 8 bases remained unmatched. In DNA, the CDR3 is TGTGCCAGCACCATAAGCGGGGGGGCTGCAGATACGCAGTATTTT. This translates into CASTISGGAADTQYF. Full variable domain (outside the CDR3, taken from reference TRBV5-4 and TRBJ2-3): ETGVTQSPTHLIKTRGQQVTLRCSSQSGHNTVSWYQQALGQGPQFIFQYYREEENGRGNFPPRFSGLQFPNYSSELNVNALELDDSALYLCASTISGGAADTQYFGPGTRLTVL.

This sequence joins TRBV6-1 and TRBJ1-2, with D unresolved. Germline CDR1 is MNHNS and CDR2 is SASEGT. CDR3 length: 10 amino acids. V lost 7 bases and J lost 5, with 5 bases in between. The CDR3 DNA is TGTGCCAGCATCTATTATGGCTACACCTTC. This translates into CASIYYGYTF.

This chain uses TRBV7-9 with TRBJ2-2; 8 bases fit TRBD1. This CDR3 spans 15 amino acids. Germline V gene lookup returns CDR1 SEHNR and CDR2 FQNEAQ (reference sequence). Trimming cost V 4 bases and J 4 bases; bases outside gene matches: 5. CDR3 DNA sequence: TGTGCCAGCAGCTCGGACAGGGTCGGCACCGGGGAGCTGTTTTTT. Its translation: CASSSDRVGTGELFF.

The rearrangement uses TRBV25-1 and TRBJ1-2, with D unclear. V was trimmed by 1 base and J by 4 bases, leaving 4 bases between them. This CDR3 has 12 amino acids. Germline CDR1 MGHDK, CDR2 SYGVNS. In DNA, the CDR3 is TGTGCCAGCAGTGAATCTGTCTATGGCTACACCTTC. Translated, it gives CASSESVYGYTF.

This chain uses TRBV10-1 with TRBJ1-3; D perhaps matches TRBD1 (6 bases). CDR1 and CDR2 from the germline V gene are WNHNN and SYGVQD (reference sequence). This CDR3 has 13 amino acids. V gave up 8 bases and J gave up 5 bases, with 13 bases separating them. The chain's CDR3 is CASRPGARNTIYF. The CDR3 DNA sequence: TGCGCCAGCCGACCAGGGGCGAGAAACACCATATATTTT.

The chain uses TRBV5-1 and TRBJ2-3, with a possible D match to TRBD2 (5 bases). This CDR3 has 18 amino acids. V gave up 4 bases and J gave up 2 bases, with 23 bases separating them. Germline CDR1 SGHRS, CDR2 YFSETQ. The CDR3 region has the DNA TGCGCCAGCAGCCCTCGTGGACTTTCTGTCCTGTCCACAGATACGCAGTATTTT. The encoded protein is CASSPRGLSVLSTDTQYF.

V usage is TRBV6-1 and J usage is TRBJ2-7, with TRBD2 matching over 7 bases. Per the germline V gene, CDR1 is MNHNS and CDR2 is SASEGT. The CDR3 runs to 13 residues. V shed 1 base and J 6 bases; nucleotides not matched to a gene: 3. The CDR3 nucleotides read TGTGCCAGCAGTGAAGTTTCGGGGGGCGAGCAGTACTTC. Amino acids: CASSEVSGGEQYF.

This clone occurred once. V gene TRBV6-1 combines with J gene TRBJ1-5, with 10 bases matching TRBD1. After removal of 4 bases from V and 3 bases from J, the junction contained 12 bases not matched to a gene. This CDR3 contains 18 residues. The germline gives CDR1 MNHNS, CDR2 SASEGT. The CDR3 DNA is TGTGCCAGCAGTGCCGGGGGACAGGGGACTCTTAACAATCAGCCCCAGCATTTT. This codes for CASSAGGQGTLNNQPQHF.

In DNA form, the CDR3 reads TGCGCCAGCAGCCGCCTTCCAGATCGTTACGAGCAGTACTTC. Protein product: CASSRLPDRYEQYF. This sequence joins TRBV4-1 and TRBJ2-7; no clear D gene. This CDR3 contains 14 residues. Germline V gene sequence: CDR1 MGHRA, CDR2 YSYEKL. The V gene lost 4 bases and the J gene lost 4 bases, with 14 bases spanning the gap.

The gene calls are TRBV18 and TRBJ2-7; 7 bases agree with TRBD1. Unmatched junction bases numbered 3, after V lost 4 bases and J lost 6 bases. CDR1 and CDR2 from the germline V gene are KGHSH and LQKENI. The length of the CDR3 is 12 residues. CDR3 region: CASSQQGTEQYF. The CDR3 region has the DNA TGTGCCAGCTCACAACAGGGGACCGAGCAGTACTTC.